Listed here is a single TCR beta chain. This clone has just a few counts. The antigen it binds to is not known. The record has no base qualities; no much larger clone is one base away. Other nucleotide sequences in the sample specify the same CDR3. CDR1 and CDR2 are drawn from the germline V gene: SGHTA, FQGTGA. From cysteine to phenylalanine, the CDR3 is 15 amino acids long. Only the CDR3 region is kept as DNA, spanning 45 bases read in frame from base 1. Clipping removes 8 bases from V and 4 bases from J, with 10 as the unmatched junction base count. This entry belongs to a study of blood T cell repertoires in COVID-19 (dated by TCRdb to the early 2020s). Concerning the study at large: Samples from collaborators originated in the United States, Italy and Spain and spanned both the acute and convalescent phases of COVID-19. The repertoires were made available in a free public database intended to serve as a resource for research on the immune response to SARS-CoV-2. The samples were drawn from two sources: the first 160 participants of the ongoing ImmuneRACE study, and 1,000 to 1,500 subjects contributed by 6 global collaborators. Where available, HLA class I and class II types were taken from metadata supplied by the sample provider and were not determined by assay-based typing. Subjects who had been exposed to COVID-19, were actively infected with it, or had recovered from it provided the deeply sampled blood TCRbeta repertoires that made up the dataset. The prospective study material was composed of cDNA or gDNA derived from T cells, B-cell-depleted T cells, or PBMCs. Sample metadata almost always included a de-identified subject ID, COVID-19 status, age in years and sex. General findings and caveats noted by the study authors: How much clinical and demographic metadata was included differed by source and by participant, and the metadata was provided uncurated.

Samples from volunteer blood donors who had recovered from COVID-19 were contributed by a second Seattle source. Each collaborating institution followed its own protocols to collect whole blood in K2EDTA tubes. For TCRbeta analysis, collaborator samples were shipped as frozen whole blood, as isolated PBMCs, or as DNA extracted from either sample type. TCRbeta CDR3 regions were amplified from genomic DNA using the immunoSEQ Assay, a bias-controlled multiplex PCR. The source study handled its data this way. The number of nucleated cells in each sample was estimated by amplification of reference gene primers within the assay. To quantify the absolute abundance of each unique TCRbeta CDR3 rearrangement, sequence reads were collapsed and filtered. For each sample, productive Simpson clonality was calculated as the square root of Simpson's diversity index across productive rearrangements. In its TCRdb copy, this immuneACCESS table keeps in-frame sequences only and misses some clones. Where compared with another copy, unresolved V genes explain less than half of these, and the others have no known cause. Clonal size and the V and J genes are those of that table, whereas D and trimming came from the DNA. The sample table holds over 70,000 clones, of which 80% were seen once. The top ten clonotypes cover roughly 20% of the sample.

Rearrangement joined TRBV7-3 to TRBJ2-3; TRBD2 aligns with 9 central bases. The sequence was collected from a man between 70 and 80 years old who had recovered from COVID-19. Sequencing was done on a sample of peripheral blood. This receptor has the CDR3 CASRPGRGGADTQYF. The DNA sequence is as follows: TGTGCCAGCCGGCCGGGGCGGGGGGGCGCAGATACGCAGTATTTT.